The 26 T cell receptor beta chains below all came from one sample that was sequenced in a study of radiation and T cells in renal cell carcinoma. Noted time point: baseline pretreatment blood. The treatment is: 15 Gy SBRT to primary tumor, nephrectomy 4 weeks later. Libraries were prepared by immunoSEQ multiplex PCR; TCRdb keeps only in-frame clonotypes and omits some of them. The data show nearly 50,000 clones, 65% to 90% seen once. The input for sequencing was blood, taken from a patient whose treatment included radiotherapy and nephrectomy. The origin of the receptors is a woman aged 70-85 years with renal cell carcinoma.

The chain couples TRBV5-1 to TRBJ1-2; unclear D gene. V was trimmed by 1 base and J by 3 bases, leaving 7 bases between them. Germline V gene sequence: CDR1 SGHRS, CDR2 YFSETQ. The CDR3 runs to 13 residues. CDR3 in amino acids: CASSLTADYGYTF. For the CDR3, the DNA is TGCGCCAGCAGCTTGACAGCCGACTATGGCTACACCTTC.

The J gene is TRBJ2-7, the V gene TRBV10-3; 8 nucleotides match TRBD1. The CDR3 runs 12 residues. Germline V gene sequence: CDR1 ENHRY, CDR2 SYGVKD. V trimming: 10 bases; J trimming: 6 bases; junction bases outside the gene matches: 8. CDR3 in amino acids: CATRQGAGEQYF. The CDR3, as DNA: TGTGCCACCAGGCAGGGGGCGGGCGAGCAGTACTTC.

This chain connects TRBV2 to TRBJ2-3; 7 bases align to TRBD2. Germline CDR1 is SNHLY and CDR2 is FYNNEI. CDR3 length: 15 amino acids. Trimming took 6 bases from V and 0 from J; bases not matched to a gene: 6. CDR3 DNA sequence: TGTGCCAGCAGGGAACTAGCGACGAGCACAGATACGCAGTATTTT. It codes for CASRELATSTDTQYF.

The chain carries TRBV19 and TRBJ2-7, with D unresolved. There are 11 residues in the CDR3. The V end lost 6 bases, the J end lost 3 bases, and 6 bases lay between the germline ends. Germline V gene lookup returns CDR1 LNHDA and CDR2 SQIVND (reference sequence). The CDR3 DNA reads as TGTGCCAGTAGAGACCGCTACGAGCAGTACTTC. Its protein product is CASRDRYEQYF.

The J gene is TRBJ2-6, the V gene TRBV30; D is undetermined. This CDR3 is 14 amino acids long. Germline assignment: CDR1 GTSNPN and CDR2 SVGIG (reference sequence). Trimming left V 1 base short and J 2 bases short, with 6 bases between. CDR3 sequence (DNA): TGTGCCTGGAGTGAGGGTACTGGGGCCAACGTCCTGACTTTC. It codes for CAWSEGTGANVLTF. Complete variable domain (other parts from reference TRBV30 and TRBJ2-6): SQTIHQWPATLVQPVGSPLSLECTVEGTSNPNLYWYRQAAGRGLQLLFYSVGIGQISSEVPQNLSASRPQDRQFILSSKKLLLSDSGFYLCAWSEGTGANVLTFGAGSRLTVL.

The gene calls are TRBV11-2 and TRBJ1-1; D is uncertain. This CDR3 is built from 13 residues. Germline V lookup: CDR1 SGHAT, CDR2 FQNNGV. The V end lost 5 bases, the J end lost 6 bases, and 13 bases lay between the germline ends. The CDR3: CASSLSLVAEAFF. The CDR3 region has the DNA TGTGCCAGCAGCCTGAGCCTCGTAGCTGAAGCTTTCTTT.

The chain has TRBV6-5 and TRBJ1-1, with TRBD1 matching 7 bases. This CDR3 is built from 15 residues. CDR1 MNHEY and CDR2 SVGAGI come from the germline V gene. The ends lost 9 bases at V and 4 bases at J; junction bases unmatched: 14. CDR3 loop: CASLLRGPRGTEAFF. The CDR3, as DNA: TGTGCCAGTTTGCTAAGGGGGCCTAGGGGCACTGAAGCTTTCTTT.

CDR3 nucleotide sequence: TGTGCCAGCAGCTTGGCCCCAGGGCCGAACAATCAGCCCCAGCATTTT. Translating gives CASSLAPGPNNQPQHF. V gene TRBV5-5 combines with J gene TRBJ1-5; possible D gene TRBD1, 5 bases. V lost 0 bases, J lost 3 bases, and 13 bases lay in between. Germline V gives CDR1 SGHKS, CDR2 YYEKEE (reference sequence). This CDR3 spans 16 amino acids.

This chain uses TRBV20-1 with TRBJ1-1, with D maybe TRBD1 (5 bases). Looked up from germline, CDR1 is DFQATT and CDR2 is SNEGSKA (reference sequence). The ends were cut back, 7 bases at V and 8 bases at J, with 14 bases in the middle. CDR3 length equals 11 residues. CDR3 sequence (DNA): TGCAGTGTGGCGGGGCTAGAAGAAGCTTTCTTT. Protein product: CSVAGLEEAFF.

The chain employs TRBV9 and TRBJ2-1; D is undetermined. The germline gives CDR1 SGDLS, CDR2 YYNGEE. The CDR3 extends over 16 amino acids. Trimming shortened V by 0 bases and J by 1 base, and 11 bases separated the two germline ends. The DNA for the CDR3 is TGTGCCAGCAGCGTAGCGTCGACGGAATCCTACAATGAGCAGTTCTTC. Its translation: CASSVASTESYNEQFF.

V gene TRBV6-5 combines with J gene TRBJ1-1; 8 nucleotides align to TRBD1. The CDR3 is made up of 14 amino acids. Germline values: CDR1 MNHEY, CDR2 SVGAGI. The trim removed 4 bases at V and 4 bases at J, leaving 5 bases unmatched. CDR3 amino acids: CASSLQGAGTEAFF. The CDR3 region has the DNA TGTGCCAGCAGTTTGCAGGGGGCCGGCACTGAAGCTTTCTTT.

This chain joins TRBV5-1 and TRBJ2-7; no definite D call. The germline CDR1 and CDR2 sequences are SGHRS and YFSETQ. The CDR3 totals 13 residues. V gave up 0 bases and J gave up 4 bases, with 8 bases separating them. The CDR3 DNA reads TGCGCCAGCAGCTTGGAGTCTTGGTACGAGCAGTACTTC. Translation gives CASSLESWYEQYF.

This clone was recorded only once. This chain uses TRBV27 with TRBJ1-1; TRBD1 matches 11 bases. Trimming removed 6 bases from V and 4 bases from J; junction bases left unmatched: 4. CDR1 is MNHEY and CDR2 is SMNVEV in the germline V gene (reference sequence). The CDR3 is 14 amino acids. The CDR3 loop reads CASRTGQGATEAFF. In DNA, the CDR3 is TGTGCCAGCAGGACCGGACAGGGGGCCACTGAAGCTTTCTTT.

The gene calls are TRBV7-9 and TRBJ2-7; TRBD2 agrees at 12 bases. CDR3 length: 18 residues. Germline-derived CDR1 and CDR2 are SEHNR and FQNEAQ (reference sequence). V dropped 8 bases and J dropped 1; count of bases not matched to a gene: 15. In DNA form, the CDR3 reads TGTGCCAGCGGGGGGAGGGGACTAGCGGGTCGCCTTTCCTACGAGCAGTACTTC. It encodes CASGGRGLAGRLSYEQYF. Looking up the rest from reference TRBV7-9 and TRBJ2-7 gives the full variable domain: DTGVSQNPRHKITKRGQNVTFRCDPISEHNRLYWYRQTLGQGPEFLTYFQNEAQLEKSRLLSDRFSAERPKGSFSTLEIQRTEQGDSAMYLCASGGRGLAGRLSYEQYFGPGTRLTVT.

This chain connects TRBV19 to TRBJ1-2, with D possibly TRBD1 on 6 matching bases. Germline V gene sequence: CDR1 LNHDA, CDR2 SQIVND (reference sequence). This CDR3 region has 14 residues. V shed 7 bases and J shed 3 bases, with 15 bases lying between them. The CDR3 DNA follows: TGTGCCAGTACCAGTGTGGCAGGGGACTATGGCTACACCTTC. This codes for CASTSVAGDYGYTF. Full variable domain (outside the CDR3, taken from reference TRBV19 and TRBJ1-2): DGGITQSPKYLFRKEGQNVTLSCEQNLNHDAMYWYRQDPGQGLRLIYYSQIVNDFQKGDIAEGYSVSREKKESFPLTVTSAQKNPTAFYLCASTSVAGDYGYTFGSGTRLTVV.

The count of this clone is one. The V and J genes are TRBV6-6 and TRBJ1-1; perhaps TRBD1 as D (5 bases). Trimming pared 6 bases from V and 1 base from J, leaving 12 bases between. The CDR3 extends over 14 amino acids. CDR1 is MNHNY, CDR2 SVGAGI, per germline (reference sequence). CDR3 in amino acids: CASRLDSSNTEAFF. CDR3 in DNA: TGTGCCAGCAGGCTCGACAGTTCGAACACTGAAGCTTTCTTT.

The chain couples TRBV4-1 to TRBJ1-1; D might be TRBD1 (6 bases). The CDR3 spans 13 residues. Trimming removed 4 bases at V and 5 bases at J, with 11 bases between. Germline values: CDR1 MGHRA, CDR2 YSYEKL. The CDR3 DNA follows: TGCGCCAGCAGCCCACAGGGAGGGACTGAAGCTTTCTTT. Translation gives CASSPQGGTEAFF.

The chain has TRBV6-5 and TRBJ2-6, with D possibly being TRBD1 (6 bases). With 6 bases removed from V and 1 base from J, the gap between germline ends came to 10 bases. This CDR3 contains 15 residues. Germline V gives CDR1 MNHEY, CDR2 SVGAGI. CDR3 sequence reads: CASRWTVSGANVLTF. The CDR3 DNA reads TGTGCCAGCAGGTGGACAGTGTCTGGGGCCAACGTCCTGACTTTC.

The chain is built from TRBV7-2 and TRBJ2-7; the match to TRBD1 covers 7 bases. Germline V lookup: CDR1 SGHTA, CDR2 FQGNSA. The CDR3 contains 14 residues. Trimming at V came to 5 bases and at J to 2 bases, leaving 6 bases not matched to a gene. The CDR3 bases are TGTGCCAGCAGCACGGGACAGCTCACCTACGAGCAGTACTTC. This codes for CASSTGQLTYEQYF.

The genes are TRBV19 and TRBJ2-4; possible D gene TRBD1, 6 bases. Deletions cut 6 bases from V and 7 bases from J, with 19 bases between. The CDR3 covers 15 residues. CDR1 is LNHDA, CDR2 SQIVND, per germline (reference sequence). Here the CDR3 reads CASRLGIGQGNIQYF. The CDR3 region has the DNA TGTGCCAGTAGACTCGGAATAGGGCAGGGGAACATTCAGTACTTC.

The chain couples TRBV21-1 to TRBJ2-4; TRBD2, the D gene given by the table, was not confirmed from the DNA. TRBV21-1 is flagged as a pseudogene. The CDR3 contains 17 residues. DNA of the CDR3: TGTGCCAGCCCGGGACTAGAGGGAGGGGGCCCCAAAAACATTCAGTACTTC. Protein product: CASPGLEGGGPKNIQYF.

This clone has only a few counts. The genes are TRBV30 and TRBJ1-1, with 9 positions matching TRBD1. V shed 4 bases and J 3 bases; nucleotides not matched to a gene: 3. CDR3 size: 13 residues. The germline V gene has CDR1 GTSNPN and CDR2 SVGIG (reference sequence). The CDR3 sequence: CAWTRQGDTEAFF. CDR3 bases: TGTGCCTGGACCCGACAGGGGGACACTGAAGCTTTCTTT.

This sequence joins TRBV5-1 and TRBJ2-1; D may match TRBD1 or TRBD2 (5 bases each). V lost 1 base, J lost 5 bases, and 16 bases lay in between. Germline V gene lookup returns CDR1 SGHRS and CDR2 YFSETQ. The CDR3 is made up of 16 amino acids. CDR3 sequence reads: CASSLSAGSGNNEQFF. As DNA, the CDR3 is TGCGCCAGCAGCTTGTCCGCAGGGTCGGGGAACAATGAGCAGTTCTTC.

The chain combines TRBV9 with TRBJ2-1; maybe TRBD1 (6 bases). CDR3 length: 13 amino acids. V dropped 0 bases and J dropped 7 bases, with 8 bases sitting between them. The V gene's germline CDR1 is SGDLS and CDR2 YYNGEE. DNA of the CDR3: TGTGCCAGCAGCGTAGGAGGGGGAAATGAGCAGTTCTTC. Its translation is CASSVGGGNEQFF.

The chain links TRBV18 to TRBJ2-1, with 10 bases matching TRBD2. Germline V gene sequence: CDR1 KGHSH, CDR2 LQKENI. J gave up 7 bases and V 0 bases, and 9 bases lay outside the gene matches. The CDR3 extends over 17 amino acids. Here the CDR3 DNA reads TGTGCCAGCTCACCACCCCTAGCGGGAGCCGGAGGGAATGAGCAGTTCTTC. Protein product: CASSPPLAGAGGNEQFF. The full variable domain, completed using reference TRBV18 and TRBJ2-1, is NAGVMQNPRHLVRRRGQEARLRCSPMKGHSHVYWYRQLPEEGLKFMVYLQKENIIDESGMPKERFSAEFPKEGPSILRIQQVVRGDSAAYFCASSPPLAGAGGNEQFFGPGTRLTVL.

This rearrangement joins TRBV11-2 to TRBJ1-2; a possible D gene is TRBD1 (5 bases). With 5 bases removed from V and 0 bases from J, the gap between germline ends came to 16 bases. CDR1 is SGHAT, CDR2 FQNNGV, per germline. The CDR3 is made up of 16 amino acids. DNA of the CDR3: TGTGCCAGCAGCCCCCCGGTGGGGGGTACTAACTATGGCTACACCTTC. Its translation is CASSPPVGGTNYGYTF.